Following are 2 T cell receptor beta chains from one sample sequenced in a study of blood T cell repertoires in COVID-19. The repertoire was sequenced with immunoSEQ multiplex PCR; TCRdb's copy has only in-frame clones and lacks some. This sample carries roughly 220,000 clones, roughly four fifths of them seen once, and the ten largest clones take roughly 1.3%. Input material: PBMCs or T cells enriched from blood (not recorded which). The receptors come from a woman aged 40 to 50 with acute COVID-19.

This chain uses TRBV7-9 with TRBJ1-2; TRBD1 matches at 11 bases. V was pared by 1 base and J by 1 base, with 2 bases of the junction left unmatched. The CDR3 covers 16 residues. Germline values: CDR1 SEHNR, CDR2 FQNEAQ (reference sequence). This chain's CDR3 is CASSLEGTGGNYGYTF. CDR3 in DNA: TGTGCCAGCAGCTTAGAAGGGACAGGGGGTAACTATGGCTACACCTTC.

The genes are TRBV2 and TRBJ1-1, with D perhaps matching TRBD1 (6 bases). This CDR3 has 12 residues. Germline V lookup: CDR1 SNHLY, CDR2 FYNNEI. The V gene lost 2 bases and the J gene lost 13 bases, with 14 bases spanning the gap. The CDR3 protein is CASSEFTGSVFF. Here the CDR3 DNA reads TGTGCCAGCAGTGAATTTACAGGGTCCGTTTTCTTT.